What follows are 23 T cell receptor beta chains derived from one specimen sequenced in a study of response to subunit inactivated influenza vaccine. TCRdb used MiXCR to reprocess the RT-PCR reads, holding one entry per CDR3 protein. This sample has about 570,000 distinct CDR3 sequences, with about 11% found just once. The same data also went into a second study, on T cells expressing NK-cell markers. As that study records: TCR beta libraries carry UMIs added by 5'RACE template switching.

The sample in question was PBMCs from blood, obtained on the day of vaccination. These receptors came from a middle-aged man who received an inactivated influenza vaccine.

The gene calls are TRBV7-2 and TRBJ2-5, with D perhaps assigned TRBD1 or TRBD2 (5 bases each). The CDR3 consists of 13 residues. Trimming pared 5 bases from V and 5 bases from J, leaving 12 bases between. Germline values: CDR1 SGHTA, CDR2 FQGNSA. The CDR3 DNA is TGTGCCAGCAGCCCCCAGGGAGTTGAGACCCAGTACTTC. This gives the protein CASSPQGVETQYF.

The rearrangement uses TRBV9 and TRBJ2-3, with 11 nucleotides matching TRBD2. The CDR3 loop spans 18 amino acids. J was trimmed by 2 bases and V by 7 bases; bases with no gene match: 15. From germline, CDR1 is SGDLS and CDR2 YYNGEE. The CDR3 loop is CASPGLAALKIITDTQYF. The CDR3 nucleotides are TGTGCCAGCCCGGGACTAGCGGCCCTTAAGATTATCACAGATACGCAGTATTTT.

The table lists this clonotype with a few counts. The chain couples TRBV6-2 or TRBV6-3 to TRBJ2-1, with D possibly being TRBD1 or TRBD2 (5 bases each). V lost 5 bases and J 7 bases, leaving 21 bases between the germline ends. In germline, CDR1 is MNHEY, CDR2 SVGEGT. The CDR3 consists of 16 residues. The CDR3 DNA reads TGTGCCAGCAGTCACCGTTTGTGGGACCTCATTAATGAGCAGTTCTTC. Translating it yields CASSHRLWDLINEQFF.

The chain couples TRBV7-6 to TRBJ1-5; possible D gene TRBD1, 5 bases. Trimming removed 0 bases from V and 11 bases from J, with 14 bases in between. The CDR3 is 14 amino acids. The germline V gene has CDR1 SGHVS and CDR2 FNYEAQ. CDR3 sequence: CASSLAHGGEAQHF. The CDR3 DNA follows: TGTGCCAGCAGCTTAGCGCATGGGGGAGAGGCCCAGCATTTT.

There are a few counts of this clonotype. This chain joins TRBV10-3 and TRBJ2-1; 11 positions agree with TRBD2. Germline trimming cut 0 bases from V and 5 bases from J; bases unmatched to any gene: 3. Germline CDR1 ENHRY, CDR2 SYGVKD. The length of the CDR3 is 16 residues. This CDR3 reads CAISESMGLADNEQFF. CDR3 in DNA: TGTGCCATCAGTGAGTCGATGGGACTAGCGGACAATGAGCAGTTCTTC.

The chain recombines TRBV6-2 or TRBV6-3 with TRBJ2-3; 10 nucleotides line up with TRBD2. This CDR3 spans 15 amino acids. Per the germline V gene, CDR1 is MNHEY and CDR2 is SVGEGT. Trimming removed 6 bases from V and 5 bases from J; junction bases left unmatched: 8. CDR3 DNA sequence: TGTGCCAGCAGCCCCGAGCGGGGGGGCATAGATACGCAGTATTTT. The encoded protein is CASSPERGGIDTQYF.

This clonotype was seen more than once but under ten times. V gene TRBV2 combines with J gene TRBJ2-3; D is perhaps TRBD2 (5 bases). V was pared by 6 bases and J by 0 bases, with 13 bases between. This CDR3 has 15 residues. CDR1 and CDR2 from the germline V gene are SNHLY and FYNNEI. This CDR3 reads CASSRRAASTDTQYF. The CDR3 DNA is TGTGCCAGCAGCCGGCGGGCGGCTAGCACAGATACGCAGTATTTT.

J is TRBJ2-3 and V is TRBV10-3, with D possibly matching TRBD2 (5 bases). The CDR3 is made up of 14 amino acids. Trimming left V 10 bases short and J 5 bases short, with 19 bases between. The germline gives CDR1 ENHRY, CDR2 SYGVKD. The CDR3 sequence is CATQPSGTRDTQYF. The CDR3 nucleotides are TGTGCCACCCAACCCAGCGGCACGAGAGATACGCAGTATTTT.

This clonotype was counted ten times or more. The CDR3 protein is CASKHAGNTEAFF. DNA of the CDR3: TGTGCCAGCAAACACGCAGGGAACACTGAAGCTTTCTTT. The V gene is TRBV7-9, the J gene TRBJ1-1; D call uncertain. The CDR3 runs to 13 residues. The germline gives CDR1 SEHNR, CDR2 FQNEAQ (reference sequence). The V end was cut by 7 bases, the J end by 1 base, with 10 bases between.

This clonotype appeared many times. The rearrangement uses TRBV3-1 and TRBJ2-5; 9 bases are shared with TRBD1. V lost 5 bases and J lost 5; bases outside the gene matches: 9. Germline assignment: CDR1 LGHDT and CDR2 YNNKEL (reference sequence). The CDR3 consists of 15 residues. CDR3 region: CASSSGTGNGETQYF. The CDR3 DNA follows: TGTGCCAGCAGCTCAGGGACAGGGAATGGGGAGACCCAGTACTTC.

The chain is built from TRBV9 and TRBJ2-3; 9 nucleotides agree with TRBD2. CDR3 length: 20 amino acids. After removal of 0 bases from V and 0 bases from J, the junction contained 14 bases not matched to a gene. Germline V gene sequence: CDR1 SGDLS, CDR2 YYNGEE. The CDR3, as DNA: TGTGCCAGCAGCGTAGGTGCTAGCGGGGTCATTTTCGCTAGCACAGATACGCAGTATTTT. Its protein product is CASSVGASGVIFASTDTQYF.

A few counts support this clonotype. The chain has TRBV4-2 and TRBJ2-7; 9 nucleotides match TRBD1. The length of the CDR3 is 17 residues. V lost 1 base to trimming and J lost 4 bases; unmatched junction nucleotides: 11. Looked up from germline, CDR1 is LGHNA and CDR2 is YNFKEQ. DNA for the CDR3: TGTGCCAGCAGCCAAGTCCCCGGGACAGGGAATGTTTACGAGCAGTACTTC. It yields the protein CASSQVPGTGNVYEQYF.

The chain is built from TRBV10-3 and TRBJ1-2; D is possibly TRBD1 (6 bases). Germline CDR1 reads ENHRY; CDR2 reads SYGVKD. The CDR3 totals 15 residues. The ends were cut back, 1 base at V and 2 bases at J, with 11 bases in the middle. Written as DNA, the CDR3 is TGTGCCATCAGTGAGTTGGGCAGGGGAAACTATGGCTACACCTTC. Amino acid sequence: CAISELGRGNYGYTF.

The rearrangement links TRBV6-2 or TRBV6-3 to TRBJ1-5; unclear D gene. This CDR3 is built from 15 residues. V lost 4 bases, J lost 2 bases, and 12 bases lay in between. Germline loops: CDR1 MNHEY, CDR2 SVGEGT. CDR3 in amino acids: CASSWSLFGNQPQHF. The DNA for the CDR3 is TGTGCCAGCAGTTGGAGCCTTTTCGGCAATCAGCCCCAGCATTTT.

This clonotype was detected many times. The chain links TRBV5-1 to TRBJ1-1; tentative D call: TRBD1 (5 bases). CDR1 and CDR2 (germline): SGHRS, YFSETQ. The CDR3 covers 14 residues. Trimming stripped 4 bases from V and 1 base from J, with 11 bases between. For the CDR3, the DNA is TGCGCCAGCAGCGTGGACGGACAGAACACTGAAGCTTTCTTT. Its translation: CASSVDGQNTEAFF.

The J gene is TRBJ2-7, the V gene TRBV20-1, with TRBD1 matching 7 bases. Trimming took 5 bases from V and 1 from J; bases not matched to a gene: 8. The length of the CDR3 is 14 residues. Germline V lookup: CDR1 DFQATT, CDR2 SNEGSKA (reference sequence). CDR3 sequence: CSAVTGLESYEQYF. The CDR3 region has the DNA TGCAGTGCTGTGACAGGGTTGGAGTCCTACGAGCAGTACTTC.

This clonotype has only a few counts. The V call is TRBV10-3, the J call TRBJ2-1, with 8 positions matching TRBD2. The CDR3 spans 16 residues. With V trimmed by 0 bases and J by 4 bases, 5 bases remained unmatched. Germline V gene lookup returns CDR1 ENHRY and CDR2 SYGVKD. The CDR3 bases are TGTGCCATCAGTGAGTCGGAACTAGCGGAGTACAATGAGCAGTTCTTC. This gives the protein CAISESELAEYNEQFF.

The J gene is TRBJ1-5, the V gene TRBV7-2; unclear D gene. Per germline, CDR1 SGHTA and CDR2 FQGNSA. The CDR3 is 16 amino acids. Trimming cost V 4 bases and J 0 bases, with 13 bases left between them. The CDR3 DNA follows: TGTGCCAGCAGCTCCACCGGGAGGCCTAGCAATCAGCCCCAGCATTTT. Protein product: CASSSTGRPSNQPQHF.

The J gene is TRBJ2-2, the V gene TRBV6-5, with TRBD1 identical over 8 bases. Germline V gene data show CDR1 as MNHEY and CDR2 as SVGAGI. This CDR3 is built from 15 residues. V shed 1 base, J shed 4 bases, and the junction held 2 bases outside the gene matches. Here the CDR3 reads CASSYFTGGTGELFF. CDR3 sequence (DNA): TGTGCCAGCAGTTACTTTACAGGGGGCACCGGGGAGCTGTTTTTT.

This clonotype has ten or more counts. The chain joins TRBV29-1 to TRBJ2-4; TRBD2 agrees at 12 bases. Germline V gene lookup returns CDR1 SQVTM and CDR2 ANQGSEA. The CDR3 is 14 residues long. With V trimmed by 5 bases and J by 7 bases, 6 bases remained unmatched. CDR3 loop: CSVKTSGRLNIQYF. DNA of the CDR3: TGCAGCGTTAAGACTAGCGGGAGACTTAACATTCAGTACTTC.

The chain combines TRBV24-1 with TRBJ2-1, with 8 nucleotides matching TRBD2. The germline CDR1 and CDR2 sequences are KGHDR and SFDVKD. This CDR3 comprises 16 residues. V shed 5 bases, J shed 3 bases, and the junction held 8 bases outside the gene matches. DNA of the CDR3: TGTGCCACCAGTGCCTTAGGGGGGACTAGCTACAATGAGCAGTTCTTC. Translated, it gives CATSALGGTSYNEQFF.

This chain joins TRBV1 and TRBJ2-6. TRBV1 is listed as a pseudogene. This CDR3 contains 12 residues. CDR3 in DNA: TGCACCACAGGCTCTGGGGCCAACGTCCTGACTTTC. Amino acid sequence: CTTGSGANVLTF.

This clonotype was found many times. V gene TRBV6-2 or TRBV6-3 combines with J gene TRBJ1-1; tentatively, D is TRBD1 (5 bases). The CDR3 has 14 residues. Per germline, CDR1 MNHEY and CDR2 SVGEGT. V was pared by 2 bases and J by 4 bases, with 11 bases between. Here the CDR3 reads CASSYGGESTEAFF. The CDR3 nucleotides read TGTGCCAGCAGTTACGGGGGGGAGAGCACTGAAGCTTTCTTT.